The text below deals with one T cell receptor beta chain. Sequenced by immunoSEQ multiplex PCR; TCRdb stores in-frame clones only, minus some. Among 65,000 to 95,000 clones, approximately 85% were seen once, and the ten largest hold roughly 6.6%. These data come from a study of blood T cell repertoires in COVID-19. Study in general: From T cells, B-cell-depleted T cells, or PBMCs came the material, which was cDNA or gDNA.

The trim removed 2 bases at V and 8 bases at J, leaving 6 bases unmatched. CDR1 is SGHRS, CDR2 YFSETQ, per germline. This CDR3 region has 14 residues. The source material was peripheral blood. The V and J genes are TRBV5-1 and TRBJ1-4; TRBD1 matches at 7 bases. The receptor's source is an older man with acute or convalescent COVID-19. The DNA for the CDR3 is TGCGCCAGCAGCTTCGAAGGGGGCCGGGAAAAACTGTTTTTT. Protein product: CASSFEGGREKLFF.